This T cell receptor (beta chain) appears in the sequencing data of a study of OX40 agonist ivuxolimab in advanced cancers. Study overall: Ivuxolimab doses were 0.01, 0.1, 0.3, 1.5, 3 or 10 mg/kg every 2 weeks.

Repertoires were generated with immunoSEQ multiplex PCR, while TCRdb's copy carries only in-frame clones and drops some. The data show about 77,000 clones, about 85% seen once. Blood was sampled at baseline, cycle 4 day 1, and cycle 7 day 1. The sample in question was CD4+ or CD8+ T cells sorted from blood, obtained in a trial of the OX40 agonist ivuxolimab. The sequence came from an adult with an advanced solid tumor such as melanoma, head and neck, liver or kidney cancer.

CDR3 residues: CAWTEGGTDTQYF. The CDR3 DNA is TGTGCCTGGACAGAGGGGGGCACAGATACGCAGTATTTT. J is TRBJ2-3 and V is TRBV30; D may be TRBD1 (6 bases). CDR3 length: 13 residues. V was shortened by 4 bases and J by 1 base, with 9 bases between the two germline ends. CDR1 GTSNPN and CDR2 SVGIG come from the germline V gene (reference sequence).